This T cell receptor beta chain was recovered during a study of CD8+CD57+ T cells in acquired aplastic anemia. This clonotype was recorded many times. The germline V and J ends were trimmed by 3 bases and 5 bases, with 14 bases remaining between them. CDR3 size: 14 residues. Germline V gene data show CDR1 as KGHSH and CDR2 as LQKENI. Genomic DNA acted as the template from which TCR beta VDJ combination and CDR3 sequence profiling were carried out. MiXCR, run by TCRdb on the reads, gives a single entry per CDR3 protein. Of roughly 64,000 distinct CDR3 sequences listed, about 56% are singletons. The rearrangement links TRBV18 to TRBJ2-7; no clear D. The sequencing input was sorted CD4+, CD8+, or CD8+CD57+ T cells (not recorded which) from PBMCs. The source is a human donor in good health, serving as a control. The CDR3 bases are TGTGCCAGCTCACCGCCGTGGGGTACCCACGAGCAGTACTTC. Protein: CASSPPWGTHEQYF.